The clone carrying this TCR beta chain came up a few times. CDR1 KGHSH and CDR2 LQKENI come from the germline V gene. V lost 6 bases, J lost 7 bases, and 5 bases stayed unmatched. The CDR3 has 13 residues. The data derive from a study of blood T cell repertoires in COVID-19. Looking at the study overall: COVID-19 samples from acute and convalescent phases originated in the United States, Italy and Spain. Sources were T cells, B-cell-depleted T cells, or PBMCs; the material itself was cDNA or gDNA.

In the study's own analysis: Reference gene primers were amplified, and this amplification served to estimate nucleated cell counts. Repertoires were generated with immunoSEQ multiplex PCR, while TCRdb's copy carries only in-frame clones and drops some. The V and J calls and clone size were taken over from that table, and D and trimming were inferred from the DNA. Among around 150,000 clones, about 78% were seen once, and the ten largest hold 9.5% to 13%. This chain connects TRBV18 to TRBJ2-1, with 8 bases fitting TRBD1. The clonotype comes from a man aged 60 to 69 who had recovered from COVID-19. Sequencing was carried out using peripheral blood. The CDR3 spells CASSADRANEQFF. As DNA, the CDR3 is TGTGCCAGCTCCGCGGACAGGGCGAATGAGCAGTTCTTC.